This TCR beta chain was observed in a study of blood T cell repertoires in COVID-19 (dated by TCRdb to between 2020 and 2021). Turning to the overall study: Collaborator samples came from the United States, Italy and Spain and covered acute and convalescent phases of COVID-19. The prospective study material was composed of cDNA or gDNA derived from T cells, B-cell-depleted T cells, or PBMCs. The repertoires were released in a freely available public database intended as a resource for research on the immune response to SARS-CoV-2. Where available, HLA class I and class II types were obtained from metadata supplied by the sample provider rather than from assay-based typing. A de-identified subject ID, COVID-19 status, age in years and sex were almost always included in the sample metadata. Subjects who had been exposed to COVID-19, were actively infected with it, or had recovered from it provided the deeply sampled blood TCRbeta repertoires that made up the dataset. The samples were drawn from two sources: the first 160 participants of the ongoing ImmuneRACE study, and fewer than 1,500 subjects contributed by 6 global collaborators. Study-wide findings and limitations: Clinical and demographic metadata were provided uncurated, with the amount varying by source and participant.

The CDR3 goes from the cysteine to the phenylalanine over 10 residues. This entry keeps only the CDR3 DNA: 30 bases, framed from base 1. CDR1 and CDR2 are read off the germline V gene as SNHLY and FYNNEI. The V and J ends are trimmed by 8 bases and 5 bases, leaving 6 bases between them. TCRbeta CDR3 regions were amplified from genomic DNA by means of the immunoSEQ Assay, a bias-controlled multiplex PCR. Per the authors' processing: The number of nucleated cells in each sample was estimated from the amplification of reference gene primers within the assay. To quantify the absolute abundance of each unique TCRbeta CDR3 rearrangement, sequence reads were collapsed and filtered. For each sample, productive Simpson clonality was calculated as the square root of Simpson's diversity index over productive rearrangements. TCRdb took over this immuneACCESS table, retaining in-frame rearrangements with V and J assigned. Such tables are incomplete; in checked studies, under half of the missing clones stem from an unresolved V gene, and the remainder is unexplained. For V, J and clone size, that table is used; D and trimming come from the DNA. The sample contains fewer than 100,000 clones, approximately 85% of them found a single time. The top ten clonotypes cover under 4.5% of the sample.

Details on this clone: It lacks a known antigen. Base qualities are not provided; no much larger clone lies one nucleotide away.

Each collaborating institution followed its own protocols to collect whole blood in K2EDTA tubes. For TCRbeta analysis, collaborator samples were shipped as frozen whole blood, as isolated PBMCs, or as DNA extracted from either sample type. The sequencing sample was made of peripheral blood. The V and J genes are TRBV2 and TRBJ2-5, with the D gene not clear enough to name. This clonotype was obtained from a man in his fifties or sixties with acute or convalescent COVID-19. CDR3 reads: CASRRETQYF. The DNA reads as follows: TGTGCCAGCCGGCGGGAGACCCAGTACTTC.